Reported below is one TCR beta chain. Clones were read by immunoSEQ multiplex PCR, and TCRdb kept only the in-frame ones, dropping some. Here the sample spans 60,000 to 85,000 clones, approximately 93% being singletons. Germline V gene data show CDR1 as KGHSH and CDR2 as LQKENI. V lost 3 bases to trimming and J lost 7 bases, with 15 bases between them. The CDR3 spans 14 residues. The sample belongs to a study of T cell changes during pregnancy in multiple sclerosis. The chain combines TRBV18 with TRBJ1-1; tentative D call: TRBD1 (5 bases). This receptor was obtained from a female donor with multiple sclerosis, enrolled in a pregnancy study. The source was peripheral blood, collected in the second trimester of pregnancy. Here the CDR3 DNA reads TGTGCCAGCTCACCTGGTCTGGGGCGGGGTGAAGCTTTCTTT. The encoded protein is CASSPGLGRGEAFF.